This TCR beta chain comes out of a study of CD8 T cells in ankylosing spondylitis. Quantitative 5'-RACE with molecular barcodes was used to make the TCR beta libraries. TCRdb ran MiXCR on the 5' RACE reads and lists one entry per CDR3 protein. This sample yields some 250,000 distinct CDR3 sequences, of which around 9.2% are seen a single time; approximately 7% belongs to the top ten. Study conclusions and caveats: Reportedly, significant enrichment of disease-linked clones occurred in matched ankylosing spondylitis synovial fluid. A TCR beta motif of several highly homologous variants appeared characteristic of ankylosing spondylitis blood.

This clonotype was seen many times. Its antigen is still unknown. The specimen sequenced was blood, either unsorted or a sorted T cell fraction (not recorded which). The source of this sequence is a male donor with ankylosing spondylitis or in good health (not recorded which).

The CDR3 DNA reads as TGTGCCACCAGCCGTGGACTAGCGGGGGGCCCAAGCTCCTACAATGAGCAGTTCTTC. Translating it yields CATSRGLAGGPSSYNEQFF. The J gene is TRBJ2-1, the V gene TRBV15; TRBD2 agrees at 14 bases. V dropped 5 bases and J dropped 0; count of bases not matched to a gene: 9. From germline, CDR1 is LNHNV and CDR2 YYDKDF (reference sequence). There are 19 residues in the CDR3.